The clone carrying this TCR beta chain has more than one count but fewer than ten. A library of TCRbeta sequences, prepared with unique molecular identifiers, was generated. TCRdb fed the PCR reads into MiXCR, producing one record per CDR3 protein. The sample has fewer than 700,000 distinct CDR3 sequences, approximately 13% seen once. The CDR3 runs 17 residues. Losses at the gene ends were 4 bases for V and 4 bases for J; bases not matched to a gene: 9. From germline, CDR1 is MDHEN and CDR2 SYDVKM. These data are taken from a study of T-cell reconstitution after alpha-beta-depleted transplantation in children.

This sample comprised PBMCs, mostly from graft donor cells, obtained 360 days after TCRalphabeta/CD19-depleted stem cell transplant. The TCR originated in a male patient younger than 18 who had a stem cell transplant for acute myeloid leukemia, so the T cells may come from the graft donor. V usage is TRBV28 and J usage is TRBJ2-5; 13 nucleotides match TRBD2. CDR3 bases: TGTGCCAGCAGTTCCTGGACTAGCGGGAGAAGGGGAGAGACCCAGTACTTC. Translated, it gives CASSSWTSGRRGETQYF.